The 11 T cell receptor beta chains below were found in one sample sequenced in a study of human T cells and chemical hapten exposure. TCRdb ran MiXCR on the RACE reads and lists one entry per CDR3 protein. The table has around 120,000 distinct CDR3 sequences, approximately 10% seen once. Time point in this sample: patch test 1, 2 weeks after DPC sensitization. The treatment: therapeutic diphenylcyclopropenone sensitization with weekly scalp DPC. Material: whole blood, obtained in connection with sensitization to the hapten diphenylcyclopropenone (DPC). The source of these receptors is a woman aged 35 to 49 with alopecia areata. Some clones in this sample may be carry-over from other donors' samples.

CDR3 coding DNA: TGTGCCAGCAGGAGGCCCGGGACAGGGAATGAAAAACTGTTTTTT. It specifies CASRRPGTGNEKLFF. V and J are TRBV27 and TRBJ1-4; 9 nucleotides match TRBD1. The CDR3 contains 15 residues. With 6 bases clipped from V and 5 bases from J, the junction kept 7 bases outside the gene matches. Per germline, CDR1 MNHEY and CDR2 SMNVEV (reference sequence).

This clonotype was counted at least ten times. The V call is TRBV5-6, the J call TRBJ1-1; D might be TRBD1 (6 bases). CDR1 SGHDT and CDR2 YYEEEE come from the germline V gene. There are 15 residues in the CDR3. Trimming left V 2 bases short and J 1 base short, with 12 bases between. CDR3 coding DNA: TGTGCCAGCAGCTTCGACAGGATCAGGAACACTGAAGCTTTCTTT. It specifies CASSFDRIRNTEAFF.

This chain joins TRBV7-2 and TRBJ1-2; a weak D match, TRBD1 (6 bases). V lost 5 bases, J lost 5 bases, and 15 bases lay in between. The germline gives CDR1 SGHTA, CDR2 FQGNSA. The CDR3 loop spans 14 amino acids. The CDR3, as DNA: TGTGCCAGCAGCCCAGTGGGGGCCCAATATGGCTACACCTTC. Protein product: CASSPVGAQYGYTF.

The V gene is TRBV11-2, the J gene TRBJ2-1; 7 nucleotides match TRBD2. The germline V gene has CDR1 SGHAT and CDR2 FQNNGV. The CDR3 runs 14 residues. Losses at the gene ends were 9 bases for V and 5 bases for J; bases not matched to a gene: 10. The chain's CDR3 is CASRGLTFNNEQFF. In DNA, the CDR3 is TGTGCCAGTAGGGGACTAACCTTCAACAATGAGCAGTTCTTC.

The J gene is TRBJ1-1, the V gene TRBV6-1; D remains ambiguous. Per the germline V gene, CDR1 is MNHNS and CDR2 is SASEGT. This CDR3 contains 13 residues. The V end was cut by 6 bases, the J end by 1 base, with 9 bases between. CDR3 loop: CASRVVGNTEAFF. DNA for the CDR3: TGTGCCAGCAGGGTAGTTGGGAACACTGAAGCTTTCTTT.

This clonotype was seen a few times. The V gene is TRBV14, the J gene TRBJ2-5; D call uncertain. Trimming removed 2 bases from V and 5 bases from J, with 12 bases in between. The CDR3 spans 14 residues. CDR1 and CDR2 from the germline V gene are SGHDN and FVKESK. CDR3 DNA: TGTGCCAGCAGCCAAACCACCGGACGGGAGACCCAGTACTTC. This encodes CASSQTTGRETQYF.

This clonotype appeared a few times. The chain links TRBV20-1 to TRBJ2-2; TRBD2 matches at 7 bases. Germline lookup yields CDR1 DFQATT and CDR2 SNEGSKA (reference sequence). The CDR3 totals 16 residues. The V segment lost 3 bases and the J segment 1 base; nucleotides outside the gene matches: 8. The CDR3 here is CSASSRLAENTGELFF. The DNA of the CDR3 is TGCAGTGCTAGTTCGCGCCTAGCGGAGAACACCGGGGAGCTGTTTTTT.

This clonotype appeared a few times. This sequence joins TRBV2 and TRBJ2-5; D call uncertain. Looked up from germline, CDR1 is SNHLY and CDR2 is FYNNEI. This CDR3 is 13 amino acids long. Trimming left V 6 bases short and J 4 bases short, with 12 bases between. The CDR3 nucleotides read TGTGCCAGCAGGCGGTCTAACACAGAGACCCAGTACTTC. Translating it yields CASRRSNTETQYF.

The V call is TRBV28, the J call TRBJ1-4, with 7 positions matching TRBD1. The CDR3 length is 14 residues. Per germline, CDR1 MDHEN and CDR2 SYDVKM. Trimming at V came to 5 bases and at J to 1 base, leaving 1 base not matched to a gene. The chain's CDR3 is CASSTGVTNEKLFF. The CDR3 DNA reads as TGTGCCAGCAGTACAGGGGTAACTAATGAAAAACTGTTTTTT. Together with reference TRBV28 and TRBJ1-4, the CDR3 gives the full variable domain: DVKVTQSSRYLVKRTGEKVFLECVQDMDHENMFWYRQDPGLGLRLIYFSYDVKMKEKGDIPEGYSVSREKKERFSLILESASTNQTSMYLCASSTGVTNEKLFFGSGTQLSVL.

This clonotype was seen a few times. CDR3 sequence: CASSLAAAKIGKLFF. In DNA, the CDR3 is TGTGCCAGCAGCTTAGCCGCTGCCAAGATTGGAAAACTGTTTTTT. The chain recombines TRBV7-9 with TRBJ1-4; D unclear. The V gene's germline CDR1 is SEHNR and CDR2 FQNEAQ (reference sequence). With 0 bases removed from V and 10 bases from J, the gap between germline ends came to 15 bases. The CDR3 extends over 15 amino acids. Full variable domain (outside the CDR3, taken from reference TRBV7-9 and TRBJ1-4): DTGVSQNPRHKITKRGQNVTFRCDPISEHNRLYWYRQTLGQGPEFLTYFQNEAQLEKSRLLSDRFSAERPKGSFSTLEIQRTEQGDSAMYLCASSLAAAKIGKLFFGSGTQLSVL.

The chain recombines TRBV6-1 with TRBJ2-7; 11 bases match TRBD2. Germline V gene sequence: CDR1 MNHNS, CDR2 SASEGT. The CDR3 covers 17 residues. After removal of 3 bases from V and 6 bases from J, the junction contained 13 bases not matched to a gene. Here the CDR3 DNA reads TGTGCCAGCAGTGATGCTAGAACTAGCGGGAGATCAACCGAGCAGTACTTC. Protein sequence: CASSDARTSGRSTEQYF.